The sequence of this T cell receptor beta chain was determined in a study of shared clonotypes between healthy human individuals. Study-level information: Each donor's CD8 memory used one plate, CD8 naive two, each CD4 subset three.

Study conclusions and caveats: Richness estimates generally favored naive over memory subsets. The study found approximately 5% of naive CD4 clonotypes shared across a few donors.

V gave up 1 base and J gave up 0 bases, with 10 bases separating them. Germline CDR1 is SGHTA and CDR2 is FQGNSA. The CDR3 sequence is 17 residues long. TCRdb's copy holds only in-frame clones and misses some; the assay was immunoSEQ multiplex PCR. Here the sample spans just over 2,000,000 clones, 85% to 95% being singletons. With regard to this clone: Its antigen is as yet unknown.

This receptor was obtained from a man aged 18 to 35 in good health. Sequenced: naive CD4+ T cells sorted from blood. Sample subset: CD45RA+ positively selected. The chain has TRBV7-2 and TRBJ1-6; no clear D. The CDR3 DNA follows: TGTGCCAGCAGCTTAGAACAGCCGAGCTCCTATAATTCACCCCTCCACTTT. Amino acid sequence: CASSLEQPSSYNSPLHF.